These T cell receptor beta chains were read from a single sample in a study of blood T cell repertoires in COVID-19. The repertoire was sequenced with immunoSEQ multiplex PCR; TCRdb's copy has only in-frame clones and lacks some. The data contain roughly 55,000 clones, roughly 80% of them singletons. Specimen: peripheral blood. All receptors derive from an elderly man with acute or convalescent COVID-19. Both conserved end residues are part of each CDR3. D genes are given only for firm matches. Some rows have no size entry. The others give once, few or many, or a class for an expanded clone.

V,J,size,D,DNA,CDR3
TRBV18,TRBJ1-1,-,-,TGTGCCAGCTCACCTGACAGCTACACTGAAGCTTTCTTT,CASSPDSYTEAFF
TRBV7-8,TRBJ2-1,-,-,TGTGCCAGCAGCTTAGGTCTAGGGGGAGGGCCCTCCCGGGAGCAGTTCTTC,CASSLGLGGGPSREQFF
TRBV19,TRBJ2-6,-,-,TGTGCCAGTAGTACCTCGACAGAATCTGGGGCCAACGTCCTGACTTTC,CASSTSTESGANVLTF
TRBV29-1,TRBJ2-1,-,-,TGCAGCGTGAGGGGGATGGGGGATAGTGAGCAGTTCTTC,CSVRGMGDSEQFF
TRBV30,TRBJ1-2,few,-,TGTGCCTGGTGGGATCCTGGGACATGGGGCTACACCTTC,CAWWDPGTWGYTF
TRBV2,TRBJ2-6,-,-,TGTGCCAGCAGTGACAGAGGTGGAGGAACAGGGGCCAACGTCCTGACTTTC,CASSDRGGGTGANVLTF
TRBV30,TRBJ2-1,few,-,TGTGCCTGGTCAGCGGACAATGAGCAGTTCTTC,CAWSADNEQFF
TRBV25-1,TRBJ2-2,once,TRBD1,TGTGCCAGCAGCGTGGGACAGGCGCTCGGGGAGCTGTTTTTT,CASSVGQALGELFF
TRBV4-1,TRBJ2-7,-,TRBD1,TGCGCCAGCAGCCGAGGGGGACAGGGGACGTACGAGCAGTACTTC,CASSRGGQGTYEQYF
TRBV9,TRBJ1-5,-,-,TGTGCCAGCAGCGTAGGGGACACATATCAGCCCCAGCATTTT,CASSVGDTYQPQHF
TRBV9,TRBJ2-3,-,-,TGTGCCAGCAGTCCCGGGATCACAGATACGCAGTATTTT,CASSPGITDTQYF
TRBV19,TRBJ1-3,-,-,TGTGCCAGTAGTATCGGGCCCGGCAGGGGAGGAAACACCATATATTTT,CASSIGPGRGGNTIYF
TRBV29-1,TRBJ1-1,-,-,TGCAGCGGGAGGACAGCAAGGAACACTGAAGCTTTCTTT,CSGRTARNTEAFF
TRBV5-1,TRBJ2-2,few,TRBD1,TGCGCCAGCAGCTTGCGGACAGGGACCGGGGAGCTGTTTTTT,CASSLRTGTGELFF
TRBV5-8,TRBJ2-3,-,-,TGTGCCAGCAGCTTCCGGGGCACAGATACGCAGTATTTT,CASSFRGTDTQYF
TRBV5-6,TRBJ2-7,-,-,TGTGCCAGCAGCTTATGGACAGCCCGCGGGGAGCAGTACTTC,CASSLWTARGEQYF
TRBV4-1,TRBJ1-2,-,-,TGCGCCAGCAACCAACTACTGGGTGGCGGCTCCGGCTACACCTTC,CASNQLLGGGSGYTF
TRBV5-1,TRBJ1-4,-,TRBD1,TGCGCCAGCAGCTTCGCGGGACAGGGGAATGAAAAACTGTTTTTT,CASSFAGQGNEKLFF
TRBV2,TRBJ2-7,few,TRBD1,TGTGCCAGCAGTGAATGGGACAGGGGCGAGCAGTACTTC,CASSEWDRGEQYF
TRBV6-5,TRBJ2-1,few,TRBD2,TGTGCCAGCAGCCGAACTAGCGGGACCTACAATGAGCAGTTCTTC,CASSRTSGTYNEQFF
TRBV21-1,TRBJ1-1,-,-,TGTGCCAGCAGCAAAAGATCTCAGGTTGAAACTGAAGCTTTCTTT,CASSKRSQVETEAFF
TRBV24-1,TRBJ2-7,-,TRBD1,TGTGCCACCAGTGATCCGGGGACAGGGGACTACGAACAGTACTTC,CATSDPGTGDYEQYF
TRBV23-1,TRBJ1-6,-,-,TGCGCCAGCGCCGGGGGGGGGACGGAGACAAATTCACCCCTCCACTTT,CASAGGGTETNSPLHF
TRBV5-1,TRBJ1-2,-,TRBD1,TGCGCCAGCAGCTTGGCATCCGGACAGGGAAACTATGGCTACACCTTC,CASSLASGQGNYGYTF
TRBV3-1/TRBV3-2,TRBJ1-5,-,-,TGTGCCAGCAGCCAGGGGGGTTCGGGGGCCCAGCATTTT,CASSQGGSGAQHF
TRBV25-1,TRBJ2-3,-,-,TGTGCCAGCAGTGCAGCGGCCTTCAGCACAGATACGCAGTATTTT,CASSAAAFSTDTQYF
TRBV24-1,TRBJ2-1,-,TRBD2,TGTGCCACCAGTGATTGGGGTGGGCTAGCGGATAAGAATGAGCAGTTCTTC,CATSDWGGLADKNEQFF
TRBV5-4,TRBJ2-2,-,TRBD1,TGTGCCAGCAGCGGGGACAGTCGGAACACCGGGGAGCTGTTTTTT,CASSGDSRNTGELFF
TRBV5-1,TRBJ2-3,once,-,TGCGCCAGCAGCTTGGGGAGCTACAGCACAGATACGCAGTATTTT,CASSLGSYSTDTQYF
TRBV3-1/TRBV3-2,TRBJ1-5,-,-,TGTGCCAGCAGCCAAGACCCAGGGGCCAATCAGCCCCAGCATTTT,CASSQDPGANQPQHF
TRBV4-1,TRBJ1-3,-,TRBD1,TGCGCCAGCAGCCAATTCCGACAGGGGGCATCTGGAAACACCATATATTTT,CASSQFRQGASGNTIYF
TRBV6-4,TRBJ1-5,-,-,TGTGCCAGCAGTGCCGACACCAAAAACAGGGTATGGCAGCCCCAGCATTTT,CASSADTKNRVWQPQHF
TRBV4-2,TRBJ2-3,-,-,TGTGCCAGCAGCCAAACTACCACAGATACGCAGTATTTT,CASSQTTTDTQYF
TRBV19,TRBJ1-2,-,-,TGTGCCAGTAGTATAGCATCCAACTATGGCTACACCTTC,CASSIASNYGYTF
TRBV5-5,TRBJ1-5,-,-,TGTGCCAGCAGCCCTGAGGTGACCCGCAATCAGCCCCAGCATTTT,CASSPEVTRNQPQHF
TRBV6-5,TRBJ1-6,-,TRBD1,TGTGCCAGCAGTACCCGACAGGGTTCACCCCTCCACTTT,CASSTRQGSPLHF
TRBV12-3/TRBV12-4,TRBJ2-1,-,TRBD2,TGTGCCAGCAGCGCGGGGGGGGATTCGTTCTTC,CASSAGGDSFF
TRBV6-5,TRBJ1-1,-,-,TGTGCCAGCAGTCCACTCAGAGCGGGGGACACTGAAGCTTTCTTT,CASSPLRAGDTEAFF
TRBV24-1,TRBJ1-2,-,-,TGTGCCACCAGTGCCGGGGGAGCCTATGGCTACACCTTC,CATSAGGAYGYTF
TRBV4-1,TRBJ1-2,-,-,TGCGCCAGCAGCCTTGGCGGAAACTATGGCTACACCTTC,CASSLGGNYGYTF
TRBV5-1,TRBJ2-5,-,-,TGCGCCAGCAGCCCCGACGGGGGGCGAAAGACCCAGTACTTC,CASSPDGGRKTQYF
TRBV19,TRBJ2-1,-,-,TGTGCCAGTAGTATAGTGAGGGGGAGCTCCTACAATGAGCAGTTCTTC,CASSIVRGSSYNEQFF
TRBV6-6,TRBJ2-7,-,-,TGTGCCAGCAGTCAGGGGGGGAATCCCTACGAGCAGTACTTC,CASSQGGNPYEQYF
TRBV29-1,TRBJ2-7,-,TRBD1,TGCAGCGTCGCCGGACAGGGCTACGAGCAGTACTTC,CSVAGQGYEQYF
TRBV19,TRBJ1-5,-,-,TGTGCCAGTAGTATGTCAGGAACTTATAGCAATCAGCCCCAGCATTTT,CASSMSGTYSNQPQHF
TRBV7-9,TRBJ1-2,-,TRBD1,TGTGCCAGCAGCCTTCGTGGGGGGACAGGGGCTAACTATGGCTACACCTTC,CASSLRGGTGANYGYTF
TRBV11-3,TRBJ2-2,-,TRBD1,TGTGCCAGCAGCAGGGAGGGGACAGGGGTCCACGGGGAGCTGTTTTTT,CASSREGTGVHGELFF